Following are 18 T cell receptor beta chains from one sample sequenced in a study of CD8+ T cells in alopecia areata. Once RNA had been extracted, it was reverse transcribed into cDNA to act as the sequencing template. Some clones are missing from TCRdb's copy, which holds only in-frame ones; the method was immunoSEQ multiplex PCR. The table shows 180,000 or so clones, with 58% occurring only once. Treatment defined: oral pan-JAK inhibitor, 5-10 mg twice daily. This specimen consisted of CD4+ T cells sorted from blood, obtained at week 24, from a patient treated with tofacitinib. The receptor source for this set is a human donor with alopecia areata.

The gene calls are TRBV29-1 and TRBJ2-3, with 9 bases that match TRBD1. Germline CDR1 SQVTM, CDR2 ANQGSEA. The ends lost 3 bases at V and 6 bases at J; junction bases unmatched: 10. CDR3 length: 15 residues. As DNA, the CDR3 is TGCAGCGTTGAGCCACAGGGGGCGATGATGGATACGCAGTATTTT. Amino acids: CSVEPQGAMMDTQYF.

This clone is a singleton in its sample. CDR3: CASSYIGRQETQYF. The CDR3 DNA reads as TGCGCCAGCAGCTATATCGGGAGACAAGAGACCCAGTACTTC. V gene TRBV5-1 combines with J gene TRBJ2-5; D may be TRBD2 (6 bases). Per germline, CDR1 SGHRS and CDR2 YFSETQ. The CDR3 is 14 residues long. The germline V and J ends were trimmed by 3 bases and 2 bases, with 11 bases remaining between them.

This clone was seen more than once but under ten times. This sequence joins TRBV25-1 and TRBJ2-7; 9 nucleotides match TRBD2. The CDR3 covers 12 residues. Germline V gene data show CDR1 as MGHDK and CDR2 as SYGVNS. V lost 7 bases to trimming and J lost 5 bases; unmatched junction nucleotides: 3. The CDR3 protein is CASNSGRNEQYF. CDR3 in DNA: TGTGCCAGCAATAGCGGGAGAAACGAGCAGTACTTC.

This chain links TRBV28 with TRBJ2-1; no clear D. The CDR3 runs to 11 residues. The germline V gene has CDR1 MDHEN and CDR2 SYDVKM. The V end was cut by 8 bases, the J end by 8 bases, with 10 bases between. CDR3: CASATADEQFF. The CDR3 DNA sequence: TGTGCCAGCGCCACGGCGGATGAGCAGTTCTTC.

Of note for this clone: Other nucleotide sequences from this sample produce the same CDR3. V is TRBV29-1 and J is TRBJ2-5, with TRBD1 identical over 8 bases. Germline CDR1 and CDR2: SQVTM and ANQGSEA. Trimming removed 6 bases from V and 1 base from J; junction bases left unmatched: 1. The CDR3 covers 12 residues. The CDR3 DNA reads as TGCAGCGTCGACAGGGGCCAAGAGACCCAGTACTTC. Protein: CSVDRGQETQYF. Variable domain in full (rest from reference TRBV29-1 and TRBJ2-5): SAVISQKPSRDICQRGTSLTIQCQVDSQVTMMFWYRQQPGQSLTLIATANQGSEATYESGFVIDKFPISRPNLTFSTLTVSNMSPEDSSIYLCSVDRGQETQYFGPGTRLLVL.

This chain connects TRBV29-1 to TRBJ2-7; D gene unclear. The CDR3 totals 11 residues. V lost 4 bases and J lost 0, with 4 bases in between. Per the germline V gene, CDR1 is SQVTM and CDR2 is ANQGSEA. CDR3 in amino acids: CSVVLSYEQYF. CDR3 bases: TGCAGCGTTGTACTCTCCTACGAGCAGTACTTC.

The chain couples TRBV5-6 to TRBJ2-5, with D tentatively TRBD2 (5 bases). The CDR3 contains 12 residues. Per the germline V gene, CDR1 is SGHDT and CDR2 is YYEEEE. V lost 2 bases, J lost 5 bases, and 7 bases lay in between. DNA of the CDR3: TGTGCCAGCAGCTTAAGCGGCGAGACCCAGTACTTC. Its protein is CASSLSGETQYF.

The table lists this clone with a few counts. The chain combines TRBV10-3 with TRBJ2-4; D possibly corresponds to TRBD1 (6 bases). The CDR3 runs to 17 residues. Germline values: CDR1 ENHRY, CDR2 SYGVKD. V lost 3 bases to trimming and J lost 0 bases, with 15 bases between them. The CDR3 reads CAISERVDRLAKNIQYF. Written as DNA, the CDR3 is TGTGCCATCAGTGAACGGGTGGACAGACTAGCCAAAAACATTCAGTACTTC.

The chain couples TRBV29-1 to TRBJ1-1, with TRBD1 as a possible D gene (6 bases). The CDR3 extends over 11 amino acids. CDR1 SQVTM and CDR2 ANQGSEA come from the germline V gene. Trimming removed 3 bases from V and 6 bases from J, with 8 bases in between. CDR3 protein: CSVDRGPEAFF. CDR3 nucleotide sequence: TGCAGCGTTGACAGGGGCCCTGAAGCTTTCTTT. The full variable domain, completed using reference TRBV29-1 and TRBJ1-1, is SAVISQKPSRDICQRGTSLTIQCQVDSQVTMMFWYRQQPGQSLTLIATANQGSEATYESGFVIDKFPISRPNLTFSTLTVSNMSPEDSSIYLCSVDRGPEAFFGQGTRLTVV.

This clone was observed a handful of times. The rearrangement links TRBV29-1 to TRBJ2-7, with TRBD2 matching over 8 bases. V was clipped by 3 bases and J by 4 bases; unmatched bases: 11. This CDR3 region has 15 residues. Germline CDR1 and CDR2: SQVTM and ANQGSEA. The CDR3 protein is CSVDSRRGARYEQYF. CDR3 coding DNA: TGCAGCGTTGATAGTCGGCGGGGGGCTCGGTACGAGCAGTACTTC.

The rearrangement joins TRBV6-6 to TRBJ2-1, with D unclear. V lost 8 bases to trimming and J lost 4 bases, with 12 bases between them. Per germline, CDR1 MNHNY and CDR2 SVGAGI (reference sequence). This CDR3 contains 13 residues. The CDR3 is CASHLSGYNEQFF. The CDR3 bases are TGTGCCAGCCACCTATCAGGTTACAATGAGCAGTTCTTC.

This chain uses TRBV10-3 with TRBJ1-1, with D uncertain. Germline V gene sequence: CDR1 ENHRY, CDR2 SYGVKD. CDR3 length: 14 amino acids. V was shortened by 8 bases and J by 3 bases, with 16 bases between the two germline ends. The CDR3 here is CAIRRTPGDTEAFF. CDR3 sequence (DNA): TGTGCCATCCGAAGAACCCCTGGGGACACTGAAGCTTTCTTT.

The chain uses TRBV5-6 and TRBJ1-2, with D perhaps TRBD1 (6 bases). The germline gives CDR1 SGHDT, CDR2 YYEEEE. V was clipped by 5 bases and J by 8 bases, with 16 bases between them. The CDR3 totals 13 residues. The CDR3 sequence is CASSSPGTPGYTF. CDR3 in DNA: TGTGCCAGCAGTTCCCCCGGGACACCCGGCTACACCTTC.

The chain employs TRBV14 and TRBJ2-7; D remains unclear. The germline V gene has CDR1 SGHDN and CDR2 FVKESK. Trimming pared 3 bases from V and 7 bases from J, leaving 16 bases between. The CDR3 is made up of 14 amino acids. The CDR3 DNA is TGTGCCAGCAGCCATGAGACGGGCTGGGGTGAGCAGTACTTC. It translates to CASSHETGWGEQYF.

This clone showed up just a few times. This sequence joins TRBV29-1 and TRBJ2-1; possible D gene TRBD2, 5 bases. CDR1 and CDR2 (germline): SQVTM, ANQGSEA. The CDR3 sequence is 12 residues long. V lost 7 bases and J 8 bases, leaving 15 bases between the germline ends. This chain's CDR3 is CSARTLWYEQFF. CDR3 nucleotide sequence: TGCAGCGCCCGGACTCTTTGGTATGAGCAGTTCTTC.

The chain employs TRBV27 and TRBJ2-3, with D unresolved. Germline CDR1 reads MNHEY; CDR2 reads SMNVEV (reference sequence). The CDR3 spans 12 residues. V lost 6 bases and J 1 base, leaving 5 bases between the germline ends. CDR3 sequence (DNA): TGTGCCAGCAGCAGCGGCACAGATACGCAGTATTTT. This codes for CASSSGTDTQYF.

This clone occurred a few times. CDR3 sequence: CAWNLGRGGGYTF. In DNA, the CDR3 is TGTGCCTGGAATCTCGGACGGGGAGGTGGCTACACCTTC. The chain carries TRBV30 and TRBJ1-2, with unresolved D. V shed 4 bases and J shed 7 bases, with 16 bases lying between them. The CDR3 sequence is 13 residues long. Germline CDR1 and CDR2: GTSNPN and SVGIG (reference sequence). The full variable domain, in which reference TRBV30 and TRBJ1-2 provide the parts outside the CDR3, is SQTIHQWPATLVQPVGSPLSLECTVEGTSNPNLYWYRQAAGRGLQLLFYSVGIGQISSEVPQNLSASRPQDRQFILSSKKLLLSDSGFYLCAWNLGRGGGYTFGSGTRLTVV.

CDR3 coding DNA: TGCGCCAGCAGCTTGGGGACAGATAATGGCTACACCTTC. Residues: CASSLGTDNGYTF. V gene TRBV5-1 combines with J gene TRBJ1-2; the D gene is possibly TRBD1 (6 bases). The CDR3 is 13 residues long. V was shortened by 0 bases and J by 6 bases, with 9 bases between the two germline ends. Germline V CDR1 and CDR2: SGHRS, YFSETQ.